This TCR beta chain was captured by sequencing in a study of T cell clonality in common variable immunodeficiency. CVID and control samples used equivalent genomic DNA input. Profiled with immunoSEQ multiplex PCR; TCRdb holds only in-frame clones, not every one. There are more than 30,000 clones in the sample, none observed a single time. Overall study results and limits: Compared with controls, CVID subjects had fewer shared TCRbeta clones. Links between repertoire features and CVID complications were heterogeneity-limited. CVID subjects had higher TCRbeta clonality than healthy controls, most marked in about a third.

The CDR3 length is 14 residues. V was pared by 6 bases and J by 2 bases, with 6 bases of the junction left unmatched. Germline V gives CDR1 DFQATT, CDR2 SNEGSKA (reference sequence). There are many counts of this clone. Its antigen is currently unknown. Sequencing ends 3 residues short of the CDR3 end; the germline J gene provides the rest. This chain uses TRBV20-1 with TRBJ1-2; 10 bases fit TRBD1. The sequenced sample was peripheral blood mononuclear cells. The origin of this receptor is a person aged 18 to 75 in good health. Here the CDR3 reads CSANDRGRNYGYTF. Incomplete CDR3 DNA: TGCAGTGCCAACGACAGGGGGCGGAACTATGGC.